This TCR beta chain was observed in a study of T cell repertoires in ileal Crohn's disease. The wider study: At surgery, under 40% of patients smoked, with median disease duration 7.9 years.

Study-wide results and limits: Sorted CD8 T cells held more high-frequency clones than CD4. Endoscopic recurrence occurred in every patient whose clonality exceeded 26.8%. Clonal expansions were more frequent in active smokers than non-smokers at surgery.

Assay used: immunoSEQ multiplex PCR; TCRdb lists only in-frame clones, some missing. The data contain 2,000 to 2,500 clones, 84% of them singletons. The V gene's germline CDR1 is SNHLY and CDR2 FYNNEI. Trimming removed 5 bases at V and 3 bases at J, with 11 bases between. This CDR3 is 13 amino acids long. With respect to this clone: Its antigen is still unknown.

This TCR came from an adult with Crohn's disease. Sequences were obtained from ileal tissue. The V and J genes are TRBV2 and TRBJ2-7; the D gene is possibly TRBD1 (5 bases). The CDR3 sequence is CASSQGHGYEQYF. In DNA form, the CDR3 reads TGTGCCAGCAGTCAGGGCCACGGCTACGAGCAGTACTTC.